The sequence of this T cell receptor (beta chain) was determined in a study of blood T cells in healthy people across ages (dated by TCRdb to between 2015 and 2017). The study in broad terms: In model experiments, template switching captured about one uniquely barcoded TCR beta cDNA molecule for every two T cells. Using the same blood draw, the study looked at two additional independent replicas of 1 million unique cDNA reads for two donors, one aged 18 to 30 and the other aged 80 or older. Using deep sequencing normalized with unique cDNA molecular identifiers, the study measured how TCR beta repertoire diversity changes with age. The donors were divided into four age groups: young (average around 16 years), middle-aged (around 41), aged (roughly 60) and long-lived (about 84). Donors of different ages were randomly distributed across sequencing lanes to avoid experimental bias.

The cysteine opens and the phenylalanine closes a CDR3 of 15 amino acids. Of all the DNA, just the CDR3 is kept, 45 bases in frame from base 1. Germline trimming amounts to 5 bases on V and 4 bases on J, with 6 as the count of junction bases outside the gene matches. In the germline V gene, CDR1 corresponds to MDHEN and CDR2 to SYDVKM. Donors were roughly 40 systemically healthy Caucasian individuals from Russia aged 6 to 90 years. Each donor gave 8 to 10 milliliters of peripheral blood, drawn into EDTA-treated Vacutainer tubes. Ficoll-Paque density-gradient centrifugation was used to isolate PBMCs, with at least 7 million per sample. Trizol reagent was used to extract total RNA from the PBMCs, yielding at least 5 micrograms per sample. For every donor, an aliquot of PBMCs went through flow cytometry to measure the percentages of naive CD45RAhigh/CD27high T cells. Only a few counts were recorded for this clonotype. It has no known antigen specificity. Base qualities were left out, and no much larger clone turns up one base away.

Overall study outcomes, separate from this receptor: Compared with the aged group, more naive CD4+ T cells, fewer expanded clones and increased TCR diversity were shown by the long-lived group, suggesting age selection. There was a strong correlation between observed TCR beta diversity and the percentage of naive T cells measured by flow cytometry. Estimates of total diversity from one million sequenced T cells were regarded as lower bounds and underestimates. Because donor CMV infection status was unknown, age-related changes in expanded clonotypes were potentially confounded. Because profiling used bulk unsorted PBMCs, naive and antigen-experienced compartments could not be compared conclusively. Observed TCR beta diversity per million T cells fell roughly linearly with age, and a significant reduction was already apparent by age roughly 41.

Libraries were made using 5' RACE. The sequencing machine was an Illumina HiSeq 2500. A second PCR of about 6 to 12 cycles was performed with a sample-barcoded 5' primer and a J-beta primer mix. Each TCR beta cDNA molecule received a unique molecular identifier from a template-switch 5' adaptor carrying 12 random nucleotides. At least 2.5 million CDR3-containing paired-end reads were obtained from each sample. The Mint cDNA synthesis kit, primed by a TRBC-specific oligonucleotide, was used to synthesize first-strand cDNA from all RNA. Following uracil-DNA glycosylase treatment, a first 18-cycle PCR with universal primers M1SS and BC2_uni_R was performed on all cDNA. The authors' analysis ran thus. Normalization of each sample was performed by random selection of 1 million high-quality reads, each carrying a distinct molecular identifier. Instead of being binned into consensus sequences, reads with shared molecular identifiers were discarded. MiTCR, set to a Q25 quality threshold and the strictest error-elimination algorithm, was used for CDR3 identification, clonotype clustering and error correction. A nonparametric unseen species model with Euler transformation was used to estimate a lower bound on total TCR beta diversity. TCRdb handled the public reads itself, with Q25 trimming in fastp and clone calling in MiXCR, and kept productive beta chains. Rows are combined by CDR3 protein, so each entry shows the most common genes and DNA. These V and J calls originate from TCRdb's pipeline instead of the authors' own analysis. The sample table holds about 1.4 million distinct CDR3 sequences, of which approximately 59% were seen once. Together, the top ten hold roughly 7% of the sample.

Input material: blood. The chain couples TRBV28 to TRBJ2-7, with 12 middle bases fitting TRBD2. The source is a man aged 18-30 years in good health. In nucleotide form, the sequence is TGTGCCAGCAGTCGCAGACTAGCGGGAGATTACGAGCAGTACTTC. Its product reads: CASSRRLAGDYEQYF.